These 10 T cell receptor beta chains were all obtained from the same sample, sequenced in a study of cytomegalovirus exposure and HLA in healthy donors. PCR amplification relied on 60 Vbeta primers (plus 13 Jbeta primers). Assay: immunoSEQ multiplex PCR; the TCRdb copy retains only in-frame clones and omits some. The sample shows 100,000 to 150,000 clones, 80% of them seen only once. The sample consisted of PBMCs. These TCRs come from a male donor in good health and CMV-seronegative.

The chain links TRBV29-1 to TRBJ2-7, with 8 bases matching TRBD1. CDR3 length: 15 residues. Per germline, CDR1 SQVTM and CDR2 ANQGSEA. V shed 1 base and J 3 bases; nucleotides not matched to a gene: 8. DNA of the CDR3: TGCAGCGTTGAAGGATGGACAGGGCTCCTCTACGAGCAGTACTTC. Protein: CSVEGWTGLLYEQYF.

The chain employs TRBV6-1 and TRBJ1-1; TRBD1 matches 8 bases. The germline gives CDR1 MNHNS, CDR2 SASEGT. The CDR3 contains 15 residues. J was trimmed by 2 bases and V by 6 bases; bases with no gene match: 8. CDR3 DNA: TGTGCCAGCAGGGCTACAGGGGGGCTCAACACTGAAGCTTTCTTT. It is translated as CASRATGGLNTEAFF.

The rearrangement uses TRBV2 and TRBJ2-7, with D possibly matching TRBD2 (5 bases). The V gene lost 6 bases and the J gene lost 5 bases, with 20 bases spanning the gap. The germline CDR1 and CDR2 sequences are SNHLY and FYNNEI. The CDR3 spans 15 residues. For the CDR3, the DNA is TGTGCCAGCAGAGAAAATACGGGCCTAGCCCACGAGCAGTACTTC. Amino acids: CASRENTGLAHEQYF.

This clone appeared a single time. The chain has TRBV5-1 and TRBJ2-1; 8 bases align to TRBD1. V lost 4 bases to trimming and J lost 6 bases; unmatched junction nucleotides: 9. The germline CDR1 and CDR2 sequences are SGHRS and YFSETQ. The CDR3 consists of 15 residues. The CDR3 sequence: CASSRGTGRINEQFF. The CDR3, as DNA: TGCGCCAGCAGCCGTGGGACAGGCCGCATCAATGAGCAGTTCTTC.

This chain connects TRBV28 to TRBJ2-4, with 12 bases that match TRBD2. V shed 6 bases and J 3 bases; nucleotides not matched to a gene: 0. Germline lookup yields CDR1 MDHEN and CDR2 SYDVKM. The CDR3 has 14 residues. CDR3 coding DNA: TGTGCCAGCAGACTAGCGGGGGGCAAAAACATTCAGTACTTC. Residues: CASRLAGGKNIQYF.

The rearrangement uses TRBV5-5 and TRBJ1-2; tentative D call: TRBD1 (5 bases). The CDR3 has 15 residues. CDR1 is SGHKS, CDR2 YYEKEE, per germline (reference sequence). Trimming removed 0 bases from V and 0 bases from J, with 9 bases in between. This CDR3 reads CASSLAARANYGYTF. The CDR3 DNA reads as TGTGCCAGCAGCTTGGCCGCCAGGGCTAACTATGGCTACACCTTC.

The J gene is TRBJ2-7, the V gene TRBV7-2; the D is unclear. Between the trimmed V and J ends, which lost 4 bases and 6 bases, there was a span of 10 bases. The germline gives CDR1 SGHTA, CDR2 FQGNSA. The CDR3 runs 12 residues. CDR3 DNA: TGTGCCAGCAGCTCATACAACACCGAGCAGTACTTC. Its translation: CASSSYNTEQYF.

This clone showed up just a few times. This sequence joins TRBV11-3 and TRBJ2-1, with D unclear. The CDR3 runs 16 residues. V lost 0 bases and J 0 bases, leaving 9 bases between the germline ends. Germline V gene sequence: CDR1 SGHNT, CDR2 YENEEA. CDR3 region: CASSLEGSNSYNEQFF. The CDR3 nucleotides are TGTGCCAGCAGCTTAGAGGGCTCGAACTCCTACAATGAGCAGTTCTTC.

This chain joins TRBV5-4 and TRBJ2-7; TRBD2 agrees at 11 bases. The CDR3 covers 15 residues. Unmatched junction bases numbered 8, after V lost 5 bases and J lost 4 bases. CDR1 SGHNT and CDR2 YYREEE come from the germline V gene (reference sequence). CDR3 sequence reads: CASRPGLAETYEQYF. In nucleotides, the CDR3 is TGTGCCAGCAGGCCGGGACTAGCGGAGACGTACGAGCAGTACTTC.

The V gene is TRBV19, the J gene TRBJ2-3; 7 positions match TRBD2. The V gene end was trimmed by 8 bases and the J gene end by 3 bases; junction bases not matched to a gene: 8. The germline V gene encodes CDR1 LNHDA and CDR2 SQIVND (reference sequence). The CDR3 sequence is 14 residues long. CDR3 residues: CASRGVGSTDTQYF. The CDR3 nucleotides are TGTGCCAGTCGGGGGGTAGGGTCAACAGATACGCAGTATTTT.